Shown below are 22 T cell receptor beta chains from a single sample sequenced in a study of blood T cell repertoires in COVID-19. The repertoire was sequenced with immunoSEQ multiplex PCR; TCRdb's copy has only in-frame clones and lacks some. The sample carries roughly 180,000 clones, less than 85% recorded once. The sequenced sample was PBMCs or T cells enriched from blood (not recorded which). Source of these receptors: a woman aged 45-59 years who had recovered from COVID-19.

The genes are TRBV9 and TRBJ1-3; D not resolved. Between the trimmed V and J ends, which lost 3 bases and 9 bases, there was a span of 7 bases. The CDR3 spans 11 residues. Germline V gives CDR1 SGDLS, CDR2 YYNGEE. The CDR3 DNA follows: TGTGCCAGCAGCGCGGAGGGCACCATATATTTT. Its protein is CASSAEGTIYF.

This chain joins TRBV9 and TRBJ1-1; 9 nucleotides align to TRBD1. The CDR3 extends over 14 amino acids. Per the germline V gene, CDR1 is SGDLS and CDR2 is YYNGEE. The ends lost 4 bases at V and 7 bases at J; junction bases unmatched: 8. The CDR3 region is CASSQTGGTNEAFF. The CDR3 bases are TGTGCCAGCAGCCAGACAGGGGGAACCAATGAAGCTTTCTTT. Full variable domain (outside the CDR3, taken from reference TRBV9 and TRBJ1-1): DSGVTQTPKHLITATGQRVTLRCSPRSGDLSVYWYQQSLDQGLQFLIQYYNGEERAKGNILERFSAQQFPDLHSELNLSSLELGDSALYFCASSQTGGTNEAFFGQGTRLTVV.

The rearrangement joins TRBV6-5 to TRBJ2-2, with D possibly matching TRBD2 (7 bases). The V gene's germline CDR1 is MNHEY and CDR2 SVGAGI. The V and J ends lost 0 bases and 7 bases respectively, with 15 bases between them. The CDR3 consists of 16 residues. The CDR3 is CASSYSMRGRGGELFF. As DNA, the CDR3 is TGTGCCAGCAGTTACTCGATGCGGGGGCGGGGCGGGGAGCTGTTTTTT.

The gene calls are TRBV6-5 and TRBJ1-2; D is unclear. CDR1 MNHEY and CDR2 SVGAGI come from the germline V gene. V was pared by 7 bases and J by 4 bases, with 16 bases between. This CDR3 region has 14 residues. Written as DNA, the CDR3 is TGTGCCAGCACCCAAAAGGAGGGTTTCTATGGCTACACCTTC. Protein: CASTQKEGFYGYTF.

This chain joins TRBV7-2 and TRBJ1-1; 7 bases align to TRBD1. CDR3 length: 15 amino acids. CDR1 and CDR2 (germline): SGHTA, FQGNSA. Trimming took 6 bases from V and 1 from J; bases not matched to a gene: 8. Here the CDR3 reads CASRLLGGQNTEAFF. Written as DNA, the CDR3 is TGTGCCAGCAGGTTGCTAGGGGGCCAGAACACTGAAGCTTTCTTT.

The V and J genes are TRBV15 and TRBJ2-1; D ambiguous. With 3 bases removed from V and 6 bases from J, the gap between germline ends came to 9 bases. Germline CDR1 reads LNHNV; CDR2 reads YYDKDF (reference sequence). There are 13 residues in the CDR3. In DNA, the CDR3 is TGTGCCACCAGCAGCCTCTCGGGCAATGAGCAGTTCTTC. This gives the protein CATSSLSGNEQFF.

This clone came up once. The V call is TRBV27, the J call TRBJ2-7; TRBD1 might be the D (6 bases). This CDR3 region has 21 residues. V was trimmed by 10 bases and J by 0 bases, leaving 37 bases between them. The germline V gene encodes CDR1 MNHEY and CDR2 SMNVEV (reference sequence). CDR3 amino acids: CANSGVRPHSFRTPSSYEQYV. The CDR3 nucleotides are TGTGCCAATTCAGGGGTTAGGCCCCACTCATTCAGGACACCGAGCTCCTACGAGCAGTACGTC.

This rearrangement joins TRBV15 to TRBJ2-7, with TRBD1 identical over 7 bases. V dropped 11 bases and J dropped 2; count of bases not matched to a gene: 15. The CDR3 runs to 15 residues. CDR1 is LNHNV, CDR2 YYDKDF, per germline (reference sequence). The CDR3 nucleotides read TGTGCCTCCTCTATTGGGACAGACATCACCTACGAGCAGTACGTC. Amino acid sequence: CASSIGTDITYEQYV.

The V gene is TRBV5-1, the J gene TRBJ2-3; tentatively, D is TRBD1 (5 bases). The CDR3 loop spans 14 amino acids. Germline lookup yields CDR1 SGHRS and CDR2 YFSETQ. V was pared by 0 bases and J by 4 bases, with 9 bases between. The DNA for the CDR3 is TGCGCCAGCAGCTTGGTTCCAGGGTCAGATACGCAGTATTTT. Its translation is CASSLVPGSDTQYF.

The chain combines TRBV28 with TRBJ1-4, with TRBD1 as a possible D gene (6 bases). The germline V and J ends were trimmed by 7 bases and 0 bases, with 12 bases remaining between them. The CDR3 consists of 15 residues. CDR1 and CDR2 (germline): MDHEN, SYDVKM. The CDR3 loop reads CASTRGGATNEKLFF. CDR3 sequence (DNA): TGTGCCAGCACCCGAGGGGGGGCAACTAATGAAAAACTGTTTTTT.

This chain uses TRBV5-6 with TRBJ1-1, with D tentatively TRBD1 (5 bases). Germline assignment: CDR1 SGHDT and CDR2 YYEEEE. The CDR3 contains 15 residues. The ends were cut back, 0 bases at V and 4 bases at J, with 13 bases in the middle. The CDR3 protein is CASSLGRRGATEAFF. The CDR3 DNA sequence: TGTGCCAGCAGCTTGGGGCGCCGCGGGGCCACTGAAGCTTTCTTT.

The V and J genes are TRBV30 and TRBJ2-5; 9 bases agree with TRBD2. CDR1 is GTSNPN and CDR2 is SVGIG in the germline V gene (reference sequence). CDR3 length equals 15 residues. Trimming removed 0 bases from V and 6 bases from J; junction bases left unmatched: 8. The CDR3 nucleotides are TGTGCCTGGAGTGTACTGGGACTAGCTCCAAAGACCCAGTACTTC. Protein sequence: CAWSVLGLAPKTQYF.

The rearrangement joins TRBV7-9 to TRBJ2-2; TRBD1 agrees at 8 bases. Trimming took 1 base from V and 5 from J; bases not matched to a gene: 0. There are 14 residues in the CDR3. The V gene's germline CDR1 is SEHNR and CDR2 FQNEAQ (reference sequence). CDR3 amino acids: CASSLGQGTGELFF. CDR3 nucleotide sequence: TGTGCCAGCAGCTTAGGACAGGGGACCGGGGAGCTGTTTTTT.

This clone showed up just once. The J gene is TRBJ2-3, the V gene TRBV11-3; 12 bases line up with TRBD2. Germline trimming cut 1 base from V and 4 bases from J; bases unmatched to any gene: 3. The CDR3 spans 16 residues. In germline, CDR1 is SGHNT, CDR2 YENEEA. CDR3 DNA: TGTGCCAGCAGCTTAGGCTCTAGCGGGAGGGCAGATACGCAGTATTTT. Protein: CASSLGSSGRADTQYF.

As for this clone: The sample contains more than one DNA sequence encoding this CDR3. V usage is TRBV30 and J usage is TRBJ1-5; D not resolved. The germline V and J ends were trimmed by 0 bases and 5 bases, with 8 bases remaining between them. The germline CDR1 and CDR2 sequences are GTSNPN and SVGIG (reference sequence). The CDR3 runs to 13 residues. The CDR3 loop reads CAWSVQSDQPQHF. The CDR3 DNA sequence: TGTGCCTGGAGTGTACAGTCGGATCAGCCCCAGCATTTT.

This clone has more than one count but fewer than ten. Here the CDR3 reads CASSHRSRAYTEAFF. CDR3 nucleotide sequence: TGTGCCAGCAGCCACCGGTCGAGGGCGTACACTGAAGCTTTCTTT. The chain carries TRBV3-1 (or the pseudogene TRBV3-2) and TRBJ1-1, with no clear D. The CDR3 runs to 15 residues. V was pared by 3 bases and J by 3 bases, with 14 bases between. The V gene's germline CDR1 is LGHDT and CDR2 YNNKEL (reference sequence).

The rearrangement joins TRBV30 to TRBJ2-3; TRBD1 agrees at 10 bases. From germline, CDR1 is GTSNPN and CDR2 SVGIG (reference sequence). This CDR3 is 16 amino acids long. Trimming cost V 0 bases and J 5 bases; bases outside gene matches: 8. Written as DNA, the CDR3 is TGTGCCTGGAGTGTAGCGACAGGGGGCTCGAGAGATACGCAGTATTTT. It codes for CAWSVATGGSRDTQYF.

This chain connects TRBV3-1 (or the pseudogene TRBV3-2) to TRBJ2-1, with D unresolved. The CDR3 totals 16 residues. Trimming cost V 4 bases and J 5 bases, with 18 bases left between them. Germline CDR1 LGHDT, CDR2 YNNKEL (reference sequence). DNA for the CDR3: TGTGCCAGCAGCCTCCCCATCCACCGGGTAAACAATGAGCAGTTCTTC. Residues: CASSLPIHRVNNEQFF.

The chain joins TRBV7-2 to TRBJ1-5; D remains unclear. Germline V gene lookup returns CDR1 SGHTA and CDR2 FQGNSA. This CDR3 has 16 amino acids. Trimming took 1 base from V and 5 from J, leaving 15 bases between them. CDR3 bases: TGTGCCAGCAGCTTAGGACTCTCCAGCACTTATCAGCCCCAGCATTTT. Its protein product is CASSLGLSSTYQPQHF.

The chain couples TRBV2 to TRBJ1-1; D gene uncertain. The V and J ends lost 3 bases and 0 bases respectively, with 8 bases between them. Germline V CDR1 and CDR2: SNHLY, FYNNEI. CDR3 length: 14 residues. The CDR3 region is CASSEIRVNTEAFF. The CDR3 DNA is TGTGCCAGCAGTGAGATACGGGTGAACACTGAAGCTTTCTTT.

The rearrangement joins TRBV19 to TRBJ2-3; TRBD2 aligns across 10 bases. V lost 3 bases and J lost 4; bases outside the gene matches: 7. The CDR3 has 16 amino acids. Germline loops: CDR1 LNHDA, CDR2 SQIVND (reference sequence). CDR3 protein: CASSIPWLAGADTQYF. The CDR3 DNA is TGTGCCAGTAGTATCCCGTGGCTAGCGGGAGCAGATACGCAGTATTTT.

The chain couples TRBV7-2 to TRBJ1-2, with D maybe TRBD1 (6 bases). Trimming took 8 bases from V and 0 from J, leaving 13 bases between them. The germline V gene encodes CDR1 SGHTA and CDR2 FQGNSA. The CDR3 is 14 residues long. CDR3 coding DNA: TGTGCCAGCCTGTCCCAGGGGTCTAACTATGGCTACACCTTC. Translation: CASLSQGSNYGYTF.